This T cell receptor beta chain was documented in a study of shared clonotypes between healthy human individuals. Study outcomes and limitations: Generally, naive subsets (rather than memory subsets) showed larger estimated richness.

As for this clone: Its antigen is not known.

Every donor was a Caucasian adult from Nashville, Tennessee. CD4+ cells were split into CD45RA+ naive and CD45RA-negative memory subsets. Sequenced by immunoSEQ multiplex PCR; TCRdb stores in-frame clones only, minus some. The sample yields 900,000 to 1,200,000 clones, around 78% seen once. The CDR3 sequence is 15 residues long. CDR1 and CDR2 from the germline V gene are MDHEN and SYDVKM. Between the trimmed V and J ends, which lost 9 bases and 5 bases, there was a span of 23 bases. The gene calls are TRBV28 and TRBJ2-7; D is uncertain. The sequencing sample was made of memory CD4+ T cells from PBMCs. Subset specified: CD45RA-negative fraction. This TCR was sampled from a man younger than 35 in good health. Some clones in this sample may be carry-over from other donors' samples. Here the CDR3 reads CASSRPGPRRNEQYF. The CDR3 region has the DNA TGTGCCAGTTCGCGGCCAGGACCTCGAAGGAACGAGCAGTACTTC.